Listed below are T cell receptor beta chains from one sample, sequenced in a study of T cell repertoires in cytomegalovirus infection. TCRdb recomputed calls from the reads with MiXCR, one row per CDR3 protein. The table lists around 310,000 distinct CDR3 sequences, about 17% of them singletons. Material for sequencing was PBMCs. The receptors originated from a human donor in good health (CMV status not recorded). Some clones in this sample may be carry-over from other donors' samples. Both conserved end residues are part of each CDR3. The D gene is left open where the match is weak. Size values are once, few and many counts, or a class for expanded clones, and some rows have none.

j_call: TRBJ1-3
v_call: TRBV6-5
clone_size: many
d_call: NA
cdr3_nt: TGTGCCAGCAGTTACTCCGGCGATTCTGGAAACACCATATATTTT
cdr3_aa: CASSYSGDSGNTIYF

j_call: TRBJ1-5
v_call: TRBV20-1
clone_size: few
d_call: NA
cdr3_nt: TGCAGTGCTAGGGAAGACAGTACCAATCAGCCCCAGCATTTT
cdr3_aa: CSAREDSTNQPQHF

j_call: TRBJ1-1
v_call: TRBV7-9
clone_size: NA
d_call: NA
cdr3_nt: TGTGCCAGCAGCCGGCGACAGGCCATGAACACTGAAGCTTTCTTT
cdr3_aa: CASSRRQAMNTEAFF

j_call: TRBJ1-6
v_call: TRBV7-2
clone_size: many
d_call: TRBD1
cdr3_nt: TGTGCCAGCACATTTAACAGGGGGGATTCACCCCTCCACTTT
cdr3_aa: CASTFNRGDSPLHF

j_call: TRBJ2-5
v_call: TRBV12-3/TRBV12-4
clone_size: few
d_call: TRBD2
cdr3_nt: TGTGCCAGCAGTACCCGACTAGCGGGGGTGCTGGGGACCCAGTACTTC
cdr3_aa: CASSTRLAGVLGTQYF

j_call: TRBJ2-1
v_call: TRBV6-5
clone_size: NA
d_call: TRBD1
cdr3_nt: TGTGCCAGCAGTTACGGGCAGGGGGACTACAATGAGCAGTTCTTC
cdr3_aa: CASSYGQGDYNEQFF

j_call: TRBJ2-1
v_call: TRBV6-2/TRBV6-3
clone_size: NA
d_call: NA
cdr3_nt: TGTGCCAGCAGTTACTCTCTTACCAATGAGCAGTTCTTC
cdr3_aa: CASSYSLTNEQFF

j_call: TRBJ1-1
v_call: TRBV7-8
clone_size: NA
d_call: NA
cdr3_nt: TGTGCCAGTTACCTTCTGGGGGGAGTCGTGACTGAAGCTTTCTTT
cdr3_aa: CASYLLGGVVTEAFF

j_call: TRBJ2-2
v_call: TRBV19
clone_size: NA
d_call: TRBD1
cdr3_nt: TGTGCCAGTAGTATCGGTCAGGGGGCGACCGGGGAGCTGTTTTTT
cdr3_aa: CASSIGQGATGELFF

j_call: TRBJ2-5
v_call: TRBV7-8
clone_size: NA
d_call: NA
cdr3_nt: TGTGCCAGCAGCCGGACAGAGAAGGAAGAGACCCAGTACTTC
cdr3_aa: CASSRTEKEETQYF

j_call: TRBJ2-1
v_call: TRBV29-1
clone_size: once
d_call: NA
cdr3_nt: TGCAGCGTTGAAGGCGGATCGGAGCACTACAATGAGCAGTTCTTC
cdr3_aa: CSVEGGSEHYNEQFF